This TCR beta chain was recovered during a study of shared clonotypes between healthy human individuals. Looking at the study overall: The composition of the donors was a couple of women and a few men aged 18 to 49. CD8 memory received one plate per donor, CD8 naive two, CD4 memory three and CD4 naive three.

The CDR3 runs to 16 residues. The germline V and J ends were trimmed by 0 bases and 0 bases, with 9 bases remaining between them. The germline CDR1 and CDR2 sequences are MNHNS and SASEGT. General study results and limits: Sampling involved blood alone; tissue repertoires likely differ.

Comments on this clone: Its antigen is as yet unknown.

Sequencing used immunoSEQ multiplex PCR; TCRdb keeps in-frame clones, though not all of them. In the table there are 2 million to 2.5 million clones, 95% of which are singletons. Sequenced material: naive CD4+ T cells sorted from blood. Subset specified: CD45RA+ positively selected. This sequence joins TRBV6-1 and TRBJ1-5; D remains ambiguous. The sequence derives from a man aged 18 to 35 in good health. CDR3 region: CASSEAARYSNQPQHF. DNA for the CDR3: TGTGCCAGCAGTGAAGCAGCCCGGTATAGCAATCAGCCCCAGCATTTT.